This TCR beta chain was recovered during a study of shared clonotypes between healthy human individuals. Original processing methods: Junction-only sequences produced by ImmunoSEQ had no quality scores, so filtering differed. The data were produced by immunoSEQ multiplex PCR, yet TCRdb's version contains in-frame clones alone and is incomplete. V and J calls and clone size are given by that table; D and trimming were obtained from the DNA. Of roughly 2.2 million clones detected, 85% to 95% appear once; the ten largest clones hold around 0.38%. Overall study findings and caveats: Apart from blood, nothing was sampled; tissue repertoires likely differ. Non-shared clonotypes showed lower generation probabilities than clonotypes common to all four donors.

For this clone: As yet, its antigen is unknown.

The specimen sequenced was naive CD4+ T cells from PBMCs. The subset here: CD45RA+ positively selected. This receptor was identified in a man younger than 35 in good health. Some clones in this sample may be carry-over from other donors' samples.

CDR3 residues: CASSQGFLREQYF. DNA for the CDR3: TGTGCCAGCAGCCAAGGGTTTTTGCGAGAGCAGTACTTC. The chain employs TRBV6-1 and TRBJ2-7; D is undetermined. CDR1 MNHNS and CDR2 SASEGT come from the germline V gene. This CDR3 region has 13 residues. V was shortened by 6 bases and J by 7 bases, with 16 bases between the two germline ends.